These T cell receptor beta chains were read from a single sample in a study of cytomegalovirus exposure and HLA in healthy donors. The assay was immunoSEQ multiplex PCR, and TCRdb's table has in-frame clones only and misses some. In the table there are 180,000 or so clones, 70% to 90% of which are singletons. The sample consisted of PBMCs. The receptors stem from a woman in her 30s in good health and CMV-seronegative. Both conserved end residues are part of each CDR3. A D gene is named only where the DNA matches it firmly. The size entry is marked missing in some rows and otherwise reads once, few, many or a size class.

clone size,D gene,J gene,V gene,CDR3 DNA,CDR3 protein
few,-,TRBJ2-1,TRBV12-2,TGTGCAAGTCGCTTAGTAGAGTCAGGCAATGAGCAGTTCTTC,CASRLVESGNEQFF
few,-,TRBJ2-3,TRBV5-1,TGCGCCAGCAGCTTGGAAGTAGCCGGGGATACGCAGTATTTT,CASSLEVAGDTQYF
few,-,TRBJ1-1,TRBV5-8,TGTGCCAGCGCGATTCTGGGAGTAACGGCTTTCTTT,CASAILGVTAFF
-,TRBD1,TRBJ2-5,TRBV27,TGTGCCAGCAGTATAAGGACAGGGTCAGAGACCCAGTACTTC,CASSIRTGSETQYF
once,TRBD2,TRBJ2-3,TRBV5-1,TGCGCCAGCAGCCCCGGAACGGGGGGGCGCACAGATACGCAGTATTTT,CASSPGTGGRTDTQYF
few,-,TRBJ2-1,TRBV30,TGTGCCTGGAGTGTTTCCAGATACAATGAGCAGTTCTTC,CAWSVSRYNEQFF
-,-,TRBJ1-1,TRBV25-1,TGTGCCAGCATGGCCTCAAACACTGAAGCTTTCTTT,CASMASNTEAFF
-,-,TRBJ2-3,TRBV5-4,TGTGCCAGCAGTTCCGGTAGCACAGATACGCAGTATTTT,CASSSGSTDTQYF
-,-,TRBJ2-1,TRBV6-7,TGTGCCAGCAGAGCGCTCGGGGATGAGCAGTTCTTC,CASRALGDEQFF
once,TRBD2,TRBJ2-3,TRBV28,TGTGCCAGCAGCCCTCCCATCTTGACTAGCGGGTTTTTT,CASSPPILTSGFF
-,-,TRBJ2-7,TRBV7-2,TGTGCCAGCAGCTTAGTCGGGTCTAGCAGGGAGCAGTACTTC,CASSLVGSSREQYF
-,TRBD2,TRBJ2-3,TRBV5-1,TGCGCCAGCAGCTTGCAGGCTAGCGGGGGTGATACGCAGTATTTT,CASSLQASGGDTQYF
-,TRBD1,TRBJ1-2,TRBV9,TGTGCCAGCAGCCCCCAGCAGGGGGTGGTTGGTGGCTACACCTTC,CASSPQQGVVGGYTF
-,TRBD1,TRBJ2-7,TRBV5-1,TGCGCCAGCAGTTTCTCAGGGGGCTACGAGCAGTACTTC,CASSFSGGYEQYF
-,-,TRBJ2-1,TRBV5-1,TGCGCCAGCAGCACCAGCCCCAACAGCGGTTTCAATGAGCAGTTCTTC,CASSTSPNSGFNEQFF
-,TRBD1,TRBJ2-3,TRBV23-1,TGCGCCAGCAGTCGTTCAGGGGGCGAAGATACGCAGTATTTT,CASSRSGGEDTQYF
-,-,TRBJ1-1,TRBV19,TGTGCCAGTACCTCATTGGGCAGGGCGGTCCACACTGAAGCTTTCTTT,CASTSLGRAVHTEAFF
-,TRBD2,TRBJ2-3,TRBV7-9,TGTGCCAGTGGGACTAGCGGAAACACAGATACGCAGTATTTT,CASGTSGNTDTQYF
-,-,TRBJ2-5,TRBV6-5,TGTGCCAGCAGTTACAGGGGGATCCAAGAGACCCAGTACTTC,CASSYRGIQETQYF
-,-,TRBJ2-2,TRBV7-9,TGTGCCAGCAGCCCCTCCTTGGGGGCATTCCTCGCGAACACCGGGGAGCTGTTTTTT,CASSPSLGAFLANTGELFF
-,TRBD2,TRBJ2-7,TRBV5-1,TGCGCCAGCAGCTTGGAGCGCGGCGGGAGTATAGACGAGCAGTACTTC,CASSLERGGSIDEQYF
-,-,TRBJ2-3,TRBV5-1,TGCGCCAGCAGCTTGGCCAGGCAGATCACAGATACGCAGTATTTT,CASSLARQITDTQYF
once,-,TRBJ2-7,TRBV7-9,TGTGCCAGCAGCCTCCGGGCAGGGCCCTACGAGCAGTACTTC,CASSLRAGPYEQYF
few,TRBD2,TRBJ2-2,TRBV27,TGTGCCAGCAGTTTTACTAGCGGCACCGGGGAGCTGTTTTTT,CASSFTSGTGELFF
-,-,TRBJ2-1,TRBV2,TGTGCCAGCAGTGAATCTACGTTGAGCTCCTACAATGAGCAGTTCTTC,CASSESTLSSYNEQFF
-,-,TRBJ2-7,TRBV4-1,TGCGCCAGCAGCCACCCTAGTTTAGGCACCTACGAGCAGTACTTC,CASSHPSLGTYEQYF
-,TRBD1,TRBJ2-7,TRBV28,TGTGCCAACACCCCGGGACAGGGTCCCCACGAGCAGTACTTC,CANTPGQGPHEQYF
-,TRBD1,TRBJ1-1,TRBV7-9,TGTGCCAGCAGCTCGCCGGTTGGGGACAGGGGGCGAAGCACTGAAGCTTTCTTT,CASSSPVGDRGRSTEAFF
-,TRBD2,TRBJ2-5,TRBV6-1,TGTGCCAGCAGTTTAAGCGGGAGCGAGACCCAGTACTTC,CASSLSGSETQYF
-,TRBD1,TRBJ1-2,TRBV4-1,TGCGCCAGCAGCCAAGCAGGACAGGGGTCTTCGTACTATGGCTACACCTTC,CASSQAGQGSSYYGYTF
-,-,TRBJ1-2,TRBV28,TGTGCCAGCACTCCCGCCCCCCGGAACTATGGCTACACCTTC,CASTPAPRNYGYTF
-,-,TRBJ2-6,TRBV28,TGTGCCAGCAGTCCCCCCATGGGGCCGTGGGGGCGTAGCTCTGGGGCCAACGTCCTGACTTTC,CASSPPMGPWGRSSGANVLTF
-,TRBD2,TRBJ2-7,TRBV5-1,TGCGCCAGCAGCTTGAGTACGGGAGGGAATAACGAGCAGTACTTC,CASSLSTGGNNEQYF
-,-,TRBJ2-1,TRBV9,TGTGCCAGCAGCGCCGCCCAGGGGCGCCCCTCGTGGAATGAGCAGTTCTTC,CASSAAQGRPSWNEQFF
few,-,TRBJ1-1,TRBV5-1,TGCGCCAGCAGCTTGTCAGGGGAAACTGAAGCTTTCTTT,CASSLSGETEAFF
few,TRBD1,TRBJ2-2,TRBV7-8,TGTGCCAGCAGCTTGGACAGGGTCCTTAACACCGGGGAGCTGTTTTTT,CASSLDRVLNTGELFF
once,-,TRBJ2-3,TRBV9,TGTGCCAGCAGCGTAATGGGCACGACAGATACGCAGTATTTT,CASSVMGTTDTQYF
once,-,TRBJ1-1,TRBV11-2,TGTGCCAGCAGCTTATCACTTGAAGCTTTCTTT,CASSLSLEAFF
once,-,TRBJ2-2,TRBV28,TGTGCCAGCAGCGTATTGGCTAGTCAGAACACCGGGGAGCTGTTTTTT,CASSVLASQNTGELFF
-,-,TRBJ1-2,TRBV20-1,TGCAGTGCCGCTCCGCCGGGGAGCTACACCTTC,CSAAPPGSYTF
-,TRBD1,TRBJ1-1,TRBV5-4,TGTGCCAGCAGCTTCCCCGGGACAGGGAGTGCTTTCTTT,CASSFPGTGSAFF
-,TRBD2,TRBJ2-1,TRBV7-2,TGTGCCAGCAGCGCTCGACTAGCGGGGGGAAGGGAGCAGTTCTTC,CASSARLAGGREQFF
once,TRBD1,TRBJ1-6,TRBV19,TGTGCCAGTTCGTTAGGGGGCAGTTCACCCCTCCACTTT,CASSLGGSSPLHF
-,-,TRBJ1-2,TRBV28,TGTGCCAGCAGCCCAACCAGGGCTGCTGGCTACACCTTC,CASSPTRAAGYTF
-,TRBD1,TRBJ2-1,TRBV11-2,TGTGCCAGCAGGACAGGGGCCTGGGAGTTCTTC,CASRTGAWEFF
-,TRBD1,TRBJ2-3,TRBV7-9,TGTGCCAGCAGCCGATTCGACAGGGGCGATACGCAGTATTTT,CASSRFDRGDTQYF
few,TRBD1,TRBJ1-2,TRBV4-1,TGCGCCAGCAGCCGAAACAGGGGTGAGGGCTATGGCTACACCTTC,CASSRNRGEGYGYTF
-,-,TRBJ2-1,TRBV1,TGCACCAGCACGACGGAGTGGGACAATGAGCAGTTCTTC,CTSTTEWDNEQFF
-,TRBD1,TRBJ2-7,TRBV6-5,TGTGCCAGCAGTTACTCTCAGACAGGGGGCTTATACGAGCAGTACTTC,CASSYSQTGGLYEQYF
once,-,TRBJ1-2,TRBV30,TGTGCCTGGAGTCCGGGGAGGACCCCTAACTATGGCTACACCTTC,CAWSPGRTPNYGYTF
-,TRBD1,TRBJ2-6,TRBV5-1,TGCGCCAGCAGCGGGGACAGGACCTCTGGGGCCAACGTCCTGACTTTC,CASSGDRTSGANVLTF
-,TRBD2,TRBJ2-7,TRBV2,TGTGCCAGCAACTTGGGACTCCGCGGGGGGTCCTACGAGCAGTACTTC,CASNLGLRGGSYEQYF
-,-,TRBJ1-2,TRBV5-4,TGTGCCAGCAGCTTGGTCCGAGGTATAGGCGGCTACACCTTC,CASSLVRGIGGYTF
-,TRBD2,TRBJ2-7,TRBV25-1,TGTGCCAGCAGTGAACAAGGACTAGTTCGAGTCGAGCAGTACTTC,CASSEQGLVRVEQYF
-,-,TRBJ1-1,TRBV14,TGTGCCAGCAGCCAAGCTAGGTCCTACACTGAAGCTTTCTTT,CASSQARSYTEAFF
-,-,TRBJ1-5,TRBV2,TGTGCCAGCAGCCGGGAGTATGATCAGCCCCAGCATTTT,CASSREYDQPQHF
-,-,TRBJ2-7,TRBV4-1,TGCGCCAGCAGCCAAGCCGGCGGGATCTCCTGGCCCGAGCAGTACTTC,CASSQAGGISWPEQYF